A single sample is the source of the 17 T cell receptor beta chains below, sequenced in a study of human T cells and chemical hapten exposure. Time point in this sample: pre-sensitization, week 0. The treatment is: therapeutic diphenylcyclopropenone sensitization with weekly scalp DPC. MiXCR was run by TCRdb on the RACE reads, yielding one entry per CDR3 protein. The sample has tens of thousands of distinct CDR3 sequences, approximately 9.8% seen once. This specimen was whole blood, taken in connection with sensitization to the hapten diphenylcyclopropenone (DPC). Every receptor here comes from a woman aged 40 to 50 with alopecia areata. Some clones in this sample may be carry-over from other donors' samples.

The gene calls are TRBV6-4 and TRBJ1-1; D might be TRBD1 (6 bases). The CDR3 extends over 15 amino acids. V lost 2 bases to trimming and J lost 5 bases, with 15 bases between them. CDR1 is MRHNA and CDR2 is SNTAGT in the germline V gene. The CDR3 bases are TGTGCCAGCAGTGACGAAGAGGGGGAAGGGACTGAAGCTTTCTTT. This gives the protein CASSDEEGEGTEAFF.

This clonotype was counted many times. The chain is built from TRBV4-3 and TRBJ1-4; D is unresolved. CDR1 and CDR2 from the germline V gene are LGHNA and YSLEER. V was clipped by 5 bases and J by 8 bases, with 12 bases between them. The CDR3 is made up of 13 amino acids. CDR3 sequence reads: CASSYLYGEKLFF. CDR3 in DNA: TGCGCCAGCAGCTACCTCTATGGCGAAAAACTGTTTTTT.

This clonotype was detected ten times or more. The CDR3 here is CASSQGQNVYGYTF. In DNA form, the CDR3 reads TGCGCCAGCAGCCAGGGACAGAACGTCTATGGCTACACCTTC. The V and J genes are TRBV4-3 and TRBJ1-2, with 7 bases fitting TRBD1. The V gene's germline CDR1 is LGHNA and CDR2 YSLEER. The CDR3 consists of 14 residues. J was trimmed by 4 bases and V by 3 bases; bases with no gene match: 5.

This clonotype was seen more than once but under ten times. This rearrangement joins TRBV3-1 to TRBJ2-7; tentatively, D is TRBD2 (6 bases). The CDR3 extends over 15 amino acids. Looked up from germline, CDR1 is LGHDT and CDR2 is YNNKEL (reference sequence). The V and J ends lost 5 bases and 1 base respectively, with 15 bases between them. CDR3 protein: CASSFSVAASYEQYF. The CDR3 nucleotides are TGTGCCAGCAGCTTCTCGGTAGCGGCTTCCTACGAGCAGTACTTC.

This chain links TRBV9 with TRBJ2-3; 12 positions match TRBD2. CDR1 and CDR2 from the germline V gene are SGDLS and YYNGEE. The CDR3 sequence is 18 residues long. V was pared by 0 bases and J by 2 bases, with 7 bases of the junction left unmatched. CDR3 sequence (DNA): TGTGCCAGCAGCGTAGCTCTGACTAGCGGGGGTAACACAGATACGCAGTATTTT. It yields the protein CASSVALTSGGNTDTQYF. The full variable domain, in which reference TRBV9 and TRBJ2-3 provide the parts outside the CDR3, is DSGVTQTPKHLITATGQRVTLRCSPRSGDLSVYWYQQSLDQGLQFLIQYYNGEERAKGNILERFSAQQFPDLHSELNLSSLELGDSALYFCASSVALTSGGNTDTQYFGPGTRLTVL.

This clonotype was recorded at least ten times. The V gene is TRBV4-3, the J gene TRBJ1-6, with D unclear. Germline CDR1 LGHNA, CDR2 YSLEER. V lost 0 bases, J lost 7 bases, and 13 bases lay in between. The CDR3 totals 16 residues. CDR3 region: CASSQDLAGVNSPLHF. The CDR3 nucleotides read TGCGCCAGCAGCCAAGATTTGGCCGGGGTAAATTCACCCCTCCACTTT.

This clonotype showed up many times. The DNA of the CDR3 is TGTGCCAGTAGTATTGGTTTACGAGCCCAGCATTTT. Translating it yields CASSIGLRAQHF. The rearrangement links TRBV19 to TRBJ1-5; D remains ambiguous. CDR1 LNHDA and CDR2 SQIVND come from the germline V gene (reference sequence). This CDR3 region has 12 residues. With 3 bases removed from V and 11 bases from J, the gap between germline ends came to 11 bases. Together with reference TRBV19 and TRBJ1-5, the CDR3 gives the full variable domain: DGGITQSPKYLFRKEGQNVTLSCEQNLNHDAMYWYRQDPGQGLRLIYYSQIVNDFQKGDIAEGYSVSREKKESFPLTVTSAQKNPTAFYLCASSIGLRAQHFGDGTRLSIL.

The table lists this clonotype with many counts. In nucleotides, the CDR3 is TGTGCCATCAAAGAGGGGGCCCCGTCCTACGAGCAGTACTTC. It is translated as CAIKEGAPSYEQYF. The chain uses TRBV10-3 and TRBJ2-7; 7 bases agree with TRBD1. With 7 bases clipped from V and 1 base from J, the junction kept 7 bases outside the gene matches. CDR1 and CDR2 (germline): ENHRY, SYGVKD. The CDR3 sequence is 14 residues long.

Many counts were recorded for this clonotype. The genes are TRBV7-9 and TRBJ2-1; the match to TRBD1 covers 9 bases. Germline-derived CDR1 and CDR2 are SEHNR and FQNEAQ (reference sequence). The V segment lost 4 bases and the J segment 0 bases; nucleotides outside the gene matches: 10. This CDR3 contains 18 residues. The CDR3, as DNA: TGTGCCAGCAGCTGCCTTCAGGGACAGGGTTTCTCCTACAATGAGCAGTTCTTC. Encoded protein: CASSCLQGQGFSYNEQFF.

This clonotype occurred many times. V gene TRBV11-2 combines with J gene TRBJ2-3, with D uncertain. Trimming pared 3 bases from V and 5 bases from J, leaving 9 bases between. Germline V gene sequence: CDR1 SGHAT, CDR2 FQNNGV. This CDR3 has 13 amino acids. The CDR3, as DNA: TGTGCCAGCAGCTTGGACCGAGGAGATACGCAGTATTTT. Its protein product is CASSLDRGDTQYF.

This clonotype was seen repeatedly, ten times or more. In nucleotides, the CDR3 is TGTGCCAGCAGCCCACTAGCGGGGGGGCCGAATGAGCAGTTCTTC. This gives the protein CASSPLAGGPNEQFF. V usage is TRBV7-3 and J usage is TRBJ2-1; 13 bases map to TRBD2. This CDR3 has 15 amino acids. CDR1 is SGHTA and CDR2 is FQGTGA in the germline V gene. V trimming: 5 bases; J trimming: 7 bases; junction bases outside the gene matches: 5.

This clonotype was observed many times. One junction end does not reproduce the germline sequence, and a read error may be involved. This chain links TRBV4-2 with TRBJ1-1; D uncertain. The CDR3 is 14 amino acids. Germline CDR1 and CDR2: LGHNA and YNFKEQ. In DNA form, the CDR3 reads TGTGCCAGCAGCCTTAGGCAGTGGAACGCTGAAGCTTTCTTT. This translates into CASSLRQWNAEAFF.

The table lists this clonotype with many counts. This chain links TRBV20-1 with TRBJ2-3, with a possible D match to TRBD2 (7 bases). There are 12 residues in the CDR3. Germline assignment: CDR1 DFQATT and CDR2 SNEGSKA (reference sequence). Deletions cut 1 base from V and 11 bases from J, with 13 bases between. The CDR3 protein is CSARGGGSGQYF. The CDR3, as DNA: TGCAGTGCTAGAGGCGGGGGCTCGGGGCAGTATTTT.

The gene calls are TRBV4-2 and TRBJ1-6; D perhaps matches TRBD1 (5 bases). The CDR3 has 18 residues. The germline V and J ends were trimmed by 0 bases and 6 bases, with 18 bases remaining between them. Germline values: CDR1 LGHNA, CDR2 YNFKEQ. This chain's CDR3 is CASSQDSTWGNSNSPLHF. In nucleotides, the CDR3 is TGTGCCAGCAGCCAAGATTCTACGTGGGGGAATTCTAATTCACCCCTCCACTTT.

This clonotype was recorded at least ten times. The chain employs TRBV18 and TRBJ2-5; possibly TRBD2 for D (6 bases). V lost 1 base and J 3 bases, leaving 12 bases between the germline ends. CDR3 length equals 15 residues. Germline values: CDR1 KGHSH, CDR2 LQKENI. Here the CDR3 reads CASSPLYSGEETQYF. CDR3 coding DNA: TGTGCCAGCTCACCACTCTATTCGGGGGAAGAGACCCAGTACTTC.

V usage is TRBV15 and J usage is TRBJ2-4, with 8 bases aligning to TRBD1. The V gene's germline CDR1 is LNHNV and CDR2 YYDKDF (reference sequence). V dropped 2 bases and J dropped 5; count of bases not matched to a gene: 5. This CDR3 region has 15 residues. The CDR3 DNA sequence: TGTGCCACCAGCAGACGGGGGACAGGACAAAACATTCAGTACTTC. It codes for CATSRRGTGQNIQYF.

There are many counts of this clonotype. The CDR3 sequence is CAIMGTATYEQYF. Written as DNA, the CDR3 is TGTGCCATCATGGGGACTGCTACCTACGAGCAGTACTTC. The V gene is TRBV10-3, the J gene TRBJ2-7, with a possible D match to TRBD2 (6 bases). Trimming took 7 bases from V and 2 from J, leaving 12 bases between them. The CDR3 is made up of 13 amino acids. Germline values: CDR1 ENHRY, CDR2 SYGVKD.